This TCR beta chain comes out of a study of T cells expressing NK-cell markers. Study-wide background: Seven HCMV-seropositive donors and one seronegative donor made up the eight sequenced donors. Findings of the study overall: Several donors showed these clonotypes also leading the CD3+CD56-NKG2C+ fraction. A range of about 1.0-7.5% of CD8+ T cells consisted of dominant NKG2C+ clonotypes in about six donors. Questions lingered over whether expanded NKG2C+ T cell clones were HCMV-specific.

TCRdb re-called the 5' RACE reads, yielding one record per CDR3 amino acid sequence without DNA. The sample totals around 550,000 distinct CDR3 sequences. In regard to this clonotype: No antigen is known for it.

From germline, CDR1 is ENHRY and CDR2 SYGVKD. CDR3 length: 17 amino acids. Input material: blood T cells: a sorted CD56 or NKG2C T cell subset, CD4+ or CD8+ T cells, or bulk PBMC T cells (not recorded which). The chain links TRBV10-3 to TRBJ2-1; without DNA, the TCRdb call of TRBD2 cannot be checked. This receptor was taken from a man in his late teens or twenties in good health. CDR3 protein: CAIGFWTSGFSYNEQFF.